This T cell receptor beta chain was observed in a study of blood T cell repertoires in COVID-19 (TCRdb year 2020). Looking at the study overall: Samples covering the acute and convalescent phases of COVID-19 were provided by collaborators in the United States, Italy and Spain. Where HLA class I and class II types were available, the types were taken from metadata supplied by the sample provider, not from assay-based typing. A de-identified subject ID, COVID-19 status, age in years and sex were almost always included in the sample metadata. Samples came from the ongoing ImmuneRACE study (first 160 participants) plus 1,254 subjects from 6 global collaborators. Subjects who had been exposed to COVID-19, were actively infected with it, or had recovered from it provided the deeply sampled blood TCRbeta repertoires that made up the dataset. The material from the prospective study consisted of cDNA or gDNA derived from T cells, B-cell-depleted T cells, or PBMCs. The repertoires were made available in a free public database intended to serve as a resource for research on the immune response to SARS-CoV-2. Here is what the overall study found, with its caveats: How much clinical and demographic metadata was included differed by source and by participant, and the metadata was provided uncurated.

Collaborating institutions collected whole blood in K2EDTA tubes following their own protocols. For TCRbeta analysis, collaborator samples were shipped as frozen whole blood, as isolated PBMCs, or as DNA extracted from either sample type. Concerning this clone: Its antigen remains undetermined. No base qualities exist here, and no much larger clone lies one base off it.

The CDR3 sequence holds 15 residues, the cysteine and phenylalanine included. Just CDR3 DNA is preserved here, 45 bases in frame from base 1. V lost 0 bases and J lost 0 bases; the stretch between them is 6 bases long. From the germline V gene, CDR1 is SGHAT and CDR2 is FQNNGV. The immunoSEQ Assay, a bias-controlled multiplex PCR, was used to amplify TCRbeta CDR3 regions from genomic DNA. Concerning the study's data processing: The number of nucleated cells in each sample was estimated from the amplification of reference gene primers within the assay. To quantify the absolute abundance of each unique TCRbeta CDR3 rearrangement, sequence reads were collapsed and filtered. For each sample, productive Simpson clonality was calculated as the square root of Simpson's diversity index over productive rearrangements. TCRdb stores this immuneACCESS table with in-frame sequences only. Part of the clones is absent; in the studies checked, under half of the shortfall reflects unresolved V genes, and no reason is known for the rest. From that table come the V and J calls and clone size; the DNA was used to work out D and trimming. The sample table contains around 140,000 clones; only one count was recorded for 60% to 85% of them. The top ten clonotypes cover about 2% of the sample.

The source is a woman in her sixties with acute or convalescent COVID-19. The sequencing sample was made of peripheral blood. Here the chain combines TRBV11-2 and TRBJ2-1; the D gene cannot be named for sure. In nucleotide form, the sequence is TGTGCCAGCAGCTTAGATCTAAGCTCCTACAATGAGCAGTTCTTC. This codes for CASSLDLSSYNEQFF.